The subject of this entry is one TCR beta chain. The record originates from a study of blood T cell repertoires in COVID-19. About the research overall: Italy, Spain and the United States were the sources of the convalescent and acute COVID-19 samples. The cDNA or gDNA used as material had been derived from T cells, B-cell-depleted T cells, or PBMCs.

In the original processing: Researchers report that nucleated cell counts were estimated from reference gene primer amplification. Sequencing was performed with immunoSEQ multiplex PCR; in TCRdb, only in-frame clones are kept and a portion is missing. The DNA was the basis for D and trimming; V, J and clone size are from that table. The sample gives approximately 30,000 clones, roughly three quarters of which show up once; about two fifths is in the top ten. The CDR3 covers 14 residues. Germline lookup yields CDR1 KGHDR and CDR2 SFDVKD. The ends lost 4 bases at V and 6 bases at J; junction bases unmatched: 5.

Sequenced input: peripheral blood. The gene calls are TRBV24-1 and TRBJ2-1, with 7 bases fitting TRBD2. The clonotype comes from a man in his 70s with acute or convalescent COVID-19. CDR3: CATSDRLATNEQFF. The DNA for the CDR3 is TGTGCCACCAGTGACCGACTAGCAACCAATGAGCAGTTCTTC.